This is a list of T cell receptor beta chains from one sample in a study of cytomegalovirus exposure and HLA in healthy donors. TCRdb's table, derived via immunoSEQ multiplex PCR, lists solely in-frame clones and lacks some. Of about 250,000 clones detected, about 90% appear once; the ten largest clones hold 1.5% to 2%. Material: PBMCs. All receptors come from a girl aged 2-9 years in good health and CMV-seronegative. CDR3s include the opening cysteine and the closing phenylalanine or tryptophan. Fields, in order: V gene, D gene, J gene, clone size, CDR3 protein, CDR3 DNA. A D gene is named only where the DNA matches it firmly. The size field is filled for only some rows; it gives once, few, many or a size class.

>TRBV6-5|.|TRBJ2-3|.
CASSYRQGWTDTQYF
TGTGCCAGCAGTTACCGGCAGGGGTGGACAGATACGCAGTATTTT
>TRBV11-2|TRBD1|TRBJ1-1|.
CASSPGTGTGTEAFF
TGTGCCAGCAGCCCGGGGACAGGGACGGGGACTGAAGCTTTCTTT
>TRBV5-6|.|TRBJ1-2|.
CASSLRRRSRGYGYTF
TGTGCCAGCAGCTTGAGACGCCGGTCACGGGGCTATGGCTACACCTTC
>TRBV6-6|.|TRBJ1-1|.
CASSYLDSSEAFF
TGTGCCAGCAGTTATCTTGACAGCTCTGAAGCTTTCTTT
>TRBV7-6|.|TRBJ1-1|.
CASSGGTNTEAFF
TGTGCCAGCTCCGGTGGGACAAACACTGAAGCTTTCTTT
>TRBV5-6|TRBD1|TRBJ2-3|.
CASSLDQGAFPDTQYF
TGTGCCAGCAGCTTGGATCAGGGGGCTTTCCCAGATACGCAGTATTTT
>TRBV28|TRBD2|TRBJ2-7|.
CASSTRTSGRSVRSYEQYF
TGTGCCAGCAGTACCCGGACTAGCGGGAGAAGCGTACGGTCCTACGAGCAGTACTTC
>TRBV10-1|TRBD1|TRBJ2-1|.
CASSRPGQGYNEQFF
TGCGCCAGCAGCCGCCCGGGACAGGGTTACAATGAGCAGTTCTTC
>TRBV9|TRBD2|TRBJ2-1|.
CASSVGLAGAGNEQFF
TGTGCCAGCAGCGTAGGACTAGCGGGGGCCGGGAATGAGCAGTTCTTC
>TRBV7-8|.|TRBJ1-4|.
CASSLSFTGMEKLFF
TGTGCCAGCAGCTTAAGTTTTACAGGGATGGAAAAACTGTTTTTT
>TRBV6-6|TRBD2|TRBJ2-3|.
CASSYLPGGGKDTQYF
TGTGCCAGCAGTTACCTCCCGGGGGGAGGAAAGGATACGCAGTATTTT
>TRBV4-2|TRBD2|TRBJ2-1|.
CASSQGGLAGLVNEQFF
TGTGCCAGCAGCCAAGGAGGACTAGCGGGTTTAGTCAATGAGCAGTTCTTC
>TRBV27|.|TRBJ2-7|.
CASGRAAGAYEQYF
TGTGCCAGCGGGAGGGCAGCAGGGGCCTACGAGCAGTACTTC
>TRBV15|TRBD2|TRBJ2-7|.
CATSRDQTSGGLPRDF
TGTGCCACCAGCAGAGATCAGACTAGCGGGGGGCTGCCGCGAGACTTC
>TRBV15|.|TRBJ1-4|.
CATSRASTMGGNEKLFF
TGTGCCACCAGCAGAGCCTCAACCATGGGGGGTAATGAAAAACTGTTTTTT
>TRBV19|.|TRBJ2-3|.
CASSDSGADTQYF
TGTGCCAGTAGCGACAGTGGAGCAGATACGCAGTATTTT
>TRBV5-6|TRBD1|TRBJ2-1|.
CASRRDSNRFYNEQFF
TGTGCCAGCAGACGGGACAGCAATCGATTTTACAATGAGCAGTTCTTC
>TRBV11-2|TRBD1|TRBJ2-1|.
CASSSDRGNEQFF
TGTGCCAGCAGCTCCGACAGGGGTAATGAGCAGTTCTTC
>TRBV2|TRBD2|TRBJ2-3|.
CASTPEAGLTDTQYF
TGTGCCAGCACCCCCGAAGCGGGACTCACAGATACGCAGTATTTT
>TRBV5-6|.|TRBJ2-3|.
CASSLYSSTDTQYF
TGTGCCAGCAGCTTGTACAGTAGCACAGATACGCAGTATTTT
>TRBV7-9|TRBD1|TRBJ1-5|once
CASSLGAFEGQLFNQPQHF
TGTGCCAGCAGCTTAGGGGCCTTCGAGGGACAGTTATTCAATCAGCCCCAGCATTTT
>TRBV7-9|TRBD2|TRBJ2-5|.
CASSPGLAGSVWTQYF
TGTGCCAGCAGCCCGGGACTAGCGGGGTCCGTCTGGACCCAGTACTTC
>TRBV12-5|TRBD1|TRBJ1-1|.
CASGQQGMGTEAFF
TGTGCTAGTGGCCAACAGGGGATGGGGACTGAAGCTTTCTTT
>TRBV27|.|TRBJ1-1|.
CASSLERQDYTEAFF
TGTGCCAGCAGTTTAGAGAGACAGGACTACACTGAAGCTTTCTTT
>TRBV5-6|.|TRBJ2-7|once
CASSLTYRRVLDEQYF
TGTGCCAGCAGCTTAACTTACCGACGGGTCCTGGACGAGCAGTACTTC
>TRBV9|.|TRBJ1-4|.
CASSVASYEEKLFF
TGTGCCAGCAGCGTAGCAAGTTACGAGGAAAAACTGTTTTTT
>TRBV7-2|.|TRBJ1-2|.
CASSTGGGYTF
TGTGCCAGCAGCACCGGTGGTGGCTACACCTTC
>TRBV7-6|.|TRBJ1-4|.
CASSLIGANEKLFF
TGTGCCAGCAGCTTAATTGGAGCTAATGAAAAACTGTTTTTT
>TRBV15|TRBD1|TRBJ1-5|.
CATSRRGQGYQPQHF
TGTGCCACCAGCAGAAGGGGACAGGGTTATCAGCCCCAGCATTTT
>TRBV6-1|.|TRBJ2-5|.
CASSELVAGGTQYF
TGTGCCAGCAGTGAATTGGTTGCCGGAGGGACCCAGTACTTC
>TRBV7-2|TRBD2|TRBJ2-7|.
CASSLDSITSGRGYEQYF
TGTGCCAGCAGCTTAGACTCCATTACTAGCGGGAGAGGATACGAGCAGTACTTC
>TRBV4-1|.|TRBJ1-4|.
CASSQEITGRFNEKLFF
TGCGCCAGCAGCCAAGAAATCACAGGGCGCTTTAATGAAAAACTGTTTTTT
>TRBV30|.|TRBJ2-5|.
CAWTPGWGRAKETQYF
TGTGCCTGGACCCCCGGATGGGGGCGTGCGAAAGAGACCCAGTACTTC
>TRBV19|TRBD2|TRBJ2-2|few
CASSQTSGRVFAGELFF
TGTGCCAGTAGCCAGACTAGCGGGAGGGTTTTTGCCGGGGAGCTGTTTTTT
>TRBV28|.|TRBJ1-5|.
CASSFPLPGPKNQPQHF
TGTGCCAGCAGTTTCCCTCTGCCAGGGCCTAAAAATCAGCCCCAGCATTTT
>TRBV30|.|TRBJ2-3|.
CAWDPGLSVDTQYF
TGTGCCTGGGACCCGGGACTCTCCGTGGATACGCAGTATTTT
>TRBV15|TRBD2|TRBJ2-4|.
CATSVPAGGPGKNIQYF
TGTGCCACCAGCGTCCCAGCGGGAGGGCCGGGCAAAAACATTCAGTACTTC
>TRBV30|.|TRBJ2-1|.
CAWKFRWSSYNEQFF
TGTGCCTGGAAATTTCGGTGGAGCTCCTACAATGAGCAGTTCTTC
>TRBV2|.|TRBJ2-2|.
CASSRAGELFF
TGTGCCAGCAGTCGAGCCGGGGAGCTGTTTTTT
>TRBV5-4|TRBD2|TRBJ2-7|.
CASSLVDGRATLHHEQYF
TGTGCCAGCAGCTTGGTCGACGGGAGGGCTACCCTCCACCACGAGCAGTACTTC
>TRBV5-5|TRBD2|TRBJ2-7|.
CASSPSGVSYEQYF
TGTGCCAGCAGCCCTAGCGGGGTCTCCTACGAGCAGTACTTC
>TRBV10-1|.|TRBJ1-1|.
CASIGERSTEAFF
TGCGCCAGCATCGGTGAGCGGAGCACTGAAGCTTTCTTT
>TRBV7-6|TRBD1|TRBJ2-7|.
CASSLETGSSYEQYF
TGTGCCAGCAGCTTAGAGACAGGGAGCTCCTACGAGCAGTACTTC
>TRBV7-9|.|TRBJ2-3|.
CASSARGDTQYF
TGTGCCAGCAGTGCTCGGGGGGATACGCAGTATTTT
>TRBV5-4|TRBD1|TRBJ2-3|.
CASSNFDRATTDTQYF
TGTGCCAGCAGCAACTTCGACAGGGCTACCACAGATACGCAGTATTTT
>TRBV5-1|TRBD1|TRBJ2-7|.
CASSSTGTGGREQYF
TGCGCCAGCAGCTCTACCGGGACAGGGGGTCGCGAGCAGTACTTC
>TRBV6-1|.|TRBJ1-1|.
CASSSRPRANTEAFF
TGTGCCAGCAGTTCCCGACCGAGGGCGAACACTGAAGCTTTCTTT
>TRBV29-1|.|TRBJ1-2|.
CSVLETRGYTF
TGCAGCGTTCTCGAGACGAGGGGCTACACCTTC
>TRBV5-1|TRBD2|TRBJ2-2|.
CASSLPPSGGPNTGELFF
TGCGCCAGCAGCTTACCCCCCAGCGGGGGACCCAACACCGGGGAGCTGTTTTTT
>TRBV6-1|.|TRBJ1-1|.
CASSVVRDTEAFF
TGTGCCAGCAGTGTAGTCAGGGACACTGAAGCTTTCTTT
>TRBV28|.|TRBJ2-7|.
CASRKGGYRAYEQYF
TGTGCCAGCAGGAAAGGGGGTTATCGGGCCTACGAGCAGTACTTC
>TRBV7-3|TRBD2|TRBJ2-3|.
CASSLQLAGADTQYF
TGTGCCAGCAGCTTACAACTAGCGGGCGCAGATACGCAGTATTTT
>TRBV5-6|TRBD2|TRBJ2-7|once
CASSTGLAVYEQYF
TGTGCCAGCAGCACCGGACTAGCGGTCTACGAGCAGTACTTC